This paragraph covers one T cell receptor (beta chain) sequence. This record comes from a study of blood T cells in healthy people across ages. The CDR3 spans 15 residues. After removal of 5 bases from V and 0 bases from J, the junction contained 8 bases not matched to a gene. Per the germline V gene, CDR1 is DFQATT and CDR2 is SNEGSKA (reference sequence). Together with a sample-barcoded 5' primer, a J-beta primer mix was included in a second PCR lasting about 7 to 12 cycles. MiXCR, run by TCRdb on the 5' RACE reads, gives a single entry per CDR3 protein. The data contain almost 800,000 distinct CDR3 sequences, 58% of them seen just once; the ten biggest clones take up approximately 20%.

The specimen was blood. The rearrangement links TRBV20-1 to TRBJ2-5, with 8 bases identical to TRBD1. The TCR originated in a young man in good health. The CDR3 protein is CSAGRQGRNQETQYF. The CDR3 nucleotides are TGCAGTGCTGGACGACAGGGGAGGAACCAAGAGACCCAGTACTTC.